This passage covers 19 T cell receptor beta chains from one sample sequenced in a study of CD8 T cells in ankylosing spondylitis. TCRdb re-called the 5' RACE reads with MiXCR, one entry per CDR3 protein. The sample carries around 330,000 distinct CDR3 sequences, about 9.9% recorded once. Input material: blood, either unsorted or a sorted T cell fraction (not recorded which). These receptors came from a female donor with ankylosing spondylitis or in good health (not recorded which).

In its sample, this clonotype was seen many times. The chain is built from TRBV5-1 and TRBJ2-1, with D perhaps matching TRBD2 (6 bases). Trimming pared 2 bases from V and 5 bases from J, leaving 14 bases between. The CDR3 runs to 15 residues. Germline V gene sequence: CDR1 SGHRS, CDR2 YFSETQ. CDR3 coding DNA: TGCGCCAGCAGCTTCGGAGCGGGCGGCGACAATGAGCAGTTCTTC. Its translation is CASSFGAGGDNEQFF. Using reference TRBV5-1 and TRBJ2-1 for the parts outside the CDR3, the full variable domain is KAGVTQTPRYLIKTRGQQVTLSCSPISGHRSVSWYQQTPGQGLQFLFEYFSETQRNKGNFPGRFSGRQFSNSRSEMNVSTLELGDSALYLCASSFGAGGDNEQFFGPGTRLTVL.

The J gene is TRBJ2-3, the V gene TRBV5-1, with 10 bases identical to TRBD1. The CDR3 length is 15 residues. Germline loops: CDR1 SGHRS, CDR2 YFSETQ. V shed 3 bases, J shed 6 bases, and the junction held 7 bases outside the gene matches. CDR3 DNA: TGCGCCAGCAGCTCCCGACAGGGGGCAGGGGATACGCAGTATTTT. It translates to CASSSRQGAGDTQYF.

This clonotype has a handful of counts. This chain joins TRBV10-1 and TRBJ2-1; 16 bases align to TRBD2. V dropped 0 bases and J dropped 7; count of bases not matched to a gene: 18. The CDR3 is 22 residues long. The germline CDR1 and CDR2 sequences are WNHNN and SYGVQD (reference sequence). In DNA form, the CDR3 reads TGCGCCAGCAGTGAGTCGTGGACAGGGACTAGCGGGGGGGCCGTTTCGAGAAATGAGCAGTTCTTC. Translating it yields CASSESWTGTSGGAVSRNEQFF.

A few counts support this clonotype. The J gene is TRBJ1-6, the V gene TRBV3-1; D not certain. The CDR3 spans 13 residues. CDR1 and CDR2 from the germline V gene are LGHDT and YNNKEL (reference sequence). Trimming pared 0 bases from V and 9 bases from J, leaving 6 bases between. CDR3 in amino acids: CASSQELSSPLHF. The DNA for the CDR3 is TGTGCCAGCAGCCAAGAATTGTCTTCACCCCTCCACTTT.

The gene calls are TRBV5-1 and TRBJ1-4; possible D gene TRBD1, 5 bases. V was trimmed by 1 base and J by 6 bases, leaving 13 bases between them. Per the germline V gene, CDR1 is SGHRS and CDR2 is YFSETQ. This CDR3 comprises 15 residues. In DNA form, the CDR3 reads TGCGCCAGCAGCTTGACCCCCAGGGAAGATGAAAAACTGTTTTTT. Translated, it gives CASSLTPREDEKLFF.

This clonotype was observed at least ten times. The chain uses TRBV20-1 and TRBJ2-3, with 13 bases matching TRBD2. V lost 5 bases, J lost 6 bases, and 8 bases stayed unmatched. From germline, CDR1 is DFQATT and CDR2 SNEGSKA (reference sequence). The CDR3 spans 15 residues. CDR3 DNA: TGCAGTGCTCCGGGACTAGCGGGACCCGGGGATACGCAGTATTTT. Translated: CSAPGLAGPGDTQYF.

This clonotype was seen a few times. In DNA form, the CDR3 reads TGTGCCAGCAGCCCTGGGACTAGCGCCTACAATGAGCAGTTCTTC. It translates to CASSPGTSAYNEQFF. The J gene is TRBJ2-1, the V gene TRBV7-2, with 10 positions matching TRBD2. The CDR3 consists of 15 residues. J lost 2 bases, V lost 5 bases, and 3 bases had no gene match. Germline V gene lookup returns CDR1 SGHTA and CDR2 FQGNSA.

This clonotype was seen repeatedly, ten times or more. The CDR3 nucleotides read TGTGCCAGCAGCTTCTCCAACAAAGGACAGGCTGAACCCTTCGGTCAGCCCCAGCATTTT. It is translated as CASSFSNKGQAEPFGQPQHF. The chain combines TRBV11-1 with TRBJ1-5; 7 nucleotides match TRBD1. Germline V gene data show CDR1 as SGHAT and CDR2 as FQDESV (reference sequence). The V and J ends lost 3 bases and 6 bases, in that order; junction bases with no gene match: 23. This CDR3 contains 20 residues.

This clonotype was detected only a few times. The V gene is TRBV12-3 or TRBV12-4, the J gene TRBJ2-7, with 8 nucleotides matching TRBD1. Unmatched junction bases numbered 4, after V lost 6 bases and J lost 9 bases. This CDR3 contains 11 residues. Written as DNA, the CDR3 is TGTGCCAGCAGCCTCGGACAGGGGCAGTACTTC. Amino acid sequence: CASSLGQGQYF.

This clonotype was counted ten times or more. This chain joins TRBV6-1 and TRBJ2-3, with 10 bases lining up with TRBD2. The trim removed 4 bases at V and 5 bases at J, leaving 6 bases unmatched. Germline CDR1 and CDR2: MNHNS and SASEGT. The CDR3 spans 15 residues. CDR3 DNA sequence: TGTGCCAGCAGTGGGACTAGCGGTCGGGGAGATACGCAGTATTTT. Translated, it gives CASSGTSGRGDTQYF.

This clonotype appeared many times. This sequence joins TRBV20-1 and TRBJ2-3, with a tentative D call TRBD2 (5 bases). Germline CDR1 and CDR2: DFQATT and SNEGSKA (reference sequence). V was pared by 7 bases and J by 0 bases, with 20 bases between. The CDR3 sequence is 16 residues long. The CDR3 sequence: CSGRGGLAPSTDTQYF. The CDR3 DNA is TGCAGTGGACGCGGTGGGTTAGCGCCTAGCACAGATACGCAGTATTTT.

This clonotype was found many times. The CDR3: CASSAPPGSGSTEAFF. CDR3 DNA sequence: TGTGCCAGCAGCGCCCCACCTGGATCGGGGAGCACTGAAGCTTTCTTT. The chain combines TRBV9 with TRBJ1-1, with no clear D. Germline values: CDR1 SGDLS, CDR2 YYNGEE. The V gene lost 3 bases and the J gene lost 4 bases, with 19 bases spanning the gap. This CDR3 has 16 residues.

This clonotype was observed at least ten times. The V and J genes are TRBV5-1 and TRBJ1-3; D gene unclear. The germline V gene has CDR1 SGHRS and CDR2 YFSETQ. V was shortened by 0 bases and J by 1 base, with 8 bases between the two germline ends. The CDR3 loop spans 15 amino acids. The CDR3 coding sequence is TGCGCCAGCAGCTTGGCCGTGGGTTCTGGAAACACCATATATTTT. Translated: CASSLAVGSGNTIYF. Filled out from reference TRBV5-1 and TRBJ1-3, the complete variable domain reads KAGVTQTPRYLIKTRGQQVTLSCSPISGHRSVSWYQQTPGQGLQFLFEYFSETQRNKGNFPGRFSGRQFSNSRSEMNVSTLELGDSALYLCASSLAVGSGNTIYFGEGSWLTVV.

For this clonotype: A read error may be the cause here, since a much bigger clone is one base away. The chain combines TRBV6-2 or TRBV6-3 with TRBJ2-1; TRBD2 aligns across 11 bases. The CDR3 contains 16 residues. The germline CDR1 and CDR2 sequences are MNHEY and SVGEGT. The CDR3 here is CASSFTSGSFNNGQFF. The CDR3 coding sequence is TGTGCCAGCAGCTTTACTAGCGGGAGTTTCAACAATGGGCAGTTCTTC.

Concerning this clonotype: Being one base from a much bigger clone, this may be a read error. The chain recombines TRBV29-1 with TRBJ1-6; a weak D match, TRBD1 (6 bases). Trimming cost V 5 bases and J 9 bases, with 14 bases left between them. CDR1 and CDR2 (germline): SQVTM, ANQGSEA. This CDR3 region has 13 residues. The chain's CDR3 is CSVSQGFISPLHF. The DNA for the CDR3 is TGCAGCGTTTCACAGGGTTTCATTTCACCCCTCCACTTT. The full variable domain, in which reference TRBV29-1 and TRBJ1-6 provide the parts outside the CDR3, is SAVISQKPSRDICQRGTSLTIQCQVDSQVTMMFWYRQQPGQSLTLIATANQGSEATYESGFVIDKFPISRPNLTFSTLTVSNMSPEDSSIYLCSVSQGFISPLHFGNGTRLTVT.

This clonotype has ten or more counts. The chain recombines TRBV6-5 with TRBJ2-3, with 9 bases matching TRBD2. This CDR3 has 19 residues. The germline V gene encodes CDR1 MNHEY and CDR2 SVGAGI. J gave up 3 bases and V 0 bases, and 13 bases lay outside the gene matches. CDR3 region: CASSYSLNPRLADTDTQYF. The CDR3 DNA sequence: TGTGCCAGCAGTTACTCGCTCAACCCCCGACTAGCGGATACAGATACGCAGTATTTT.

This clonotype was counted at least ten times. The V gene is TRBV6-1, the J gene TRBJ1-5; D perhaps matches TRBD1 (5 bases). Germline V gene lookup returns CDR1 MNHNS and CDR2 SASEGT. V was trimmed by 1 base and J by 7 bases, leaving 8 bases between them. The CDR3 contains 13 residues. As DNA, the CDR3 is TGTGCCAGCAGTGAAGGGGAGGGGCAGCCCCAGCATTTT. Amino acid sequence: CASSEGEGQPQHF.

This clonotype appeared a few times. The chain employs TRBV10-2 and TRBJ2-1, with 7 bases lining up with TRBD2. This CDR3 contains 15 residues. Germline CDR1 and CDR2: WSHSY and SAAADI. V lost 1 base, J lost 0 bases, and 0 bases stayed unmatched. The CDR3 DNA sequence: TGCGCCAGCAGTGAGTGGGGGGGCTCCTACAATGAGCAGTTCTTC. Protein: CASSEWGGSYNEQFF.

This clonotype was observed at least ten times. CDR3 amino acids: CASSLNTGKGNNEQFF. The CDR3 region has the DNA TGCGCCAGCAGCTTGAATACGGGGAAAGGGAACAATGAGCAGTTCTTC. The chain couples TRBV5-1 to TRBJ2-1; D perhaps matches TRBD2 (5 bases). Germline V gene lookup returns CDR1 SGHRS and CDR2 YFSETQ. The ends were cut back, 1 base at V and 5 bases at J, with 16 bases in the middle. The CDR3 runs to 16 residues.